This TCR beta chain was sequenced in a study of identical twins (dated by TCRdb to about 2016). For the wider study: The study deep-sequenced TCR alpha and beta repertoires from monozygotic twins, unrelated adults of various ages and cord blood to test whether fetal clonotypes persist. Replicate twin experiments were performed at different times using different library preparation protocols to rule out contamination.

Summary of the overall study and its limitations: Out-of-frame TCR alpha sequences shared between twins showed an excess of low generation-probability sequences compared with coincidental sharing between unrelated individuals. Zero-insertion analyses could be partly confounded by invariant T cells such as MAIT and iNKT, though diverse VJ usage argued against such confounding for most clonotypes. In beta out-of-frame sequences, excess twin sharing was weaker, because having fewer shared sequences lowered the signal-to-noise ratio. Recombination models systematically underestimated out-of-frame TCR alpha sharing in monozygotic twins but agreed with sharing between unrelated individuals. Conclusions relied on cross-sectional statistical analysis, since the same donors could not be followed over many years. Abundant cord blood beta clonotypes carried fewer insertions; young adult naive repertoires showed a weaker similar trend, while memory repertoires showed none.

This clonotype has only a few counts. What this receptor recognizes is not known. Base-call qualities are not available, and no considerably larger clone is one nucleotide away. V trim: 1 base; J trim: 1 base; unmatched bases: 3. The germline V gene (reference sequence) supplies CDR1 DFQATT and CDR2 SNEGSKA. Taken from cysteine to phenylalanine, the CDR3 has 14 residues. Only the CDR3 region is kept as DNA, spanning 42 bases read in frame from base 1. Every donor was a healthy Caucasian. Three unrelated non-twin adults were additionally sequenced: a male aged 18 to 29, a male aged 50 to 59 and a female aged 50 to 59. Using Miltenyi CD45RO+ enrichment and human naive T-cell isolation kits, memory (CD45RO+) and naive T cells were isolated from PBMC. The method behind the library was 5' RACE. Sequencing was carried out with an Illumina HiSeq 2000. Template switching introduced a universal primer binding site; the final cDNA contained a unique molecular identifier, enabling accurate counting of TCR cDNA molecules. First-strand cDNA for TCR alpha and beta chains was synthesized from specific primers in the conserved constant-segment region. To control for contamination, each cDNA library was double barcoded with a SMART-Mk sample barcode plus Illumina barcodes. TruSeq adapter sequences and Illumina sample barcodes were added in two successive PCR steps. TCR alpha and beta cDNA libraries were sequenced on the Illumina HiSeq platform with custom primers. In the paper's pipeline: Unique molecular identifiers were extracted from raw reads with MiGEC, and CDR3 positions were determined with MiXCR. Recombination models were inferred per individual with the repgenHMM and IGoR tools using an EM algorithm. The tcR package in R was used for shared clonotype analysis, with sharing normalized by the product of cloneset sizes. To study raw recombination free of thymic and clonal selection effects, out-of-frame nonproductive sequences were analyzed. TCRdb itself trimmed the public reads at Q25 with fastp, ran MiXCR and retained productive beta chains. Identical CDR3 proteins give one entry, which carries the most common genes and DNA. The V and J calls come from TCRdb's annotation, not from the publication. The sample has a few hundred thousand distinct CDR3 sequences on record, roughly 18% of them singletons. The ten largest account for 10% to 15% of the sample.

The V and J segments used are TRBV20-1 and TRBJ1-1; 7 bases in the junction line up with TRBD1. This TCR came from a man in his fifties or sixties in good health. Sequencing was performed on naive T cells sorted from blood. The cell subset or site label here, explained by the study, means: cells isolated with a human naive T-cell isolation kit. The CDR3 protein sequence reads: CSARGDRSNTEAFF. The DNA sequence is TGCAGTGCTAGAGGGGACAGATCGAACACTGAAGCTTTCTTT.